This entry is about one TCR beta chain. The ends lost 2 bases at V and 8 bases at J; junction bases unmatched: 7. This CDR3 is 15 amino acids long. This entry belongs to a study of T-cell memory formation after mild COVID-19. TCRdb reanalysed the 5' RACE reads using MiXCR and keeps one entry per CDR3 protein. The sample consists of approximately 250,000 distinct CDR3 sequences, roughly 15% of them appearing once. This receptor was identified in an adult woman who had mild COVID-19 (a few samples of this study predate the infection). Cell type and time point are not known. Sequencing used PBMCs or a T cell subset sorted from them (not recorded which). The V gene is TRBV12-3 or TRBV12-4, the J gene TRBJ2-3, with 10 bases aligning to TRBD2. The DNA of the CDR3 is TGTGCCAGCAGTTTACCCCTAGCGGGGGTAGGTACGCAGTATTTT. It yields the protein CASSLPLAGVGTQYF.